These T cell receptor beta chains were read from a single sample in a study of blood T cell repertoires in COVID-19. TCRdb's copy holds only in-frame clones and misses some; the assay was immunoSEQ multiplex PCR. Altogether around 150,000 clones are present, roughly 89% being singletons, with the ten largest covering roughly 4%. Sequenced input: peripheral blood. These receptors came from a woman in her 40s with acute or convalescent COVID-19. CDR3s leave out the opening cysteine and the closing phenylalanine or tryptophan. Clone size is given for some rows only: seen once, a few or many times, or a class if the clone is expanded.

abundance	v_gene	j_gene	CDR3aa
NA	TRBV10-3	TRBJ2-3	AISFAAGGTDTQY
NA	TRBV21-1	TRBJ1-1	ASSKTRRIVGAEAF
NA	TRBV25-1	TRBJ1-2	ASRYRDYGYT
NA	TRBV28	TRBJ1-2	ASSFLRGGDISYGYT
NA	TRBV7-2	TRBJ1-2	ASSLDRVNYGYT
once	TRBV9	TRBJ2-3	ASSVRDSGSTDTQY
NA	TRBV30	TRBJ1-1	TVRTGTSKNTEAF
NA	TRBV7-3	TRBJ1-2	ASSSGTEDGYT
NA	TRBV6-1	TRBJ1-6	ASSEGTGDNSPLH
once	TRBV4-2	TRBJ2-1	ASSQDQGTGIGNEQF
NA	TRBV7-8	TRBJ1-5	ASKQINQPQH
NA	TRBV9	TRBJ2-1	ASSLGLAPYNEQF
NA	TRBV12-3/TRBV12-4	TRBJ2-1	ASSLGTTQF
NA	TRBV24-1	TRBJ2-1	ATSDFRGYNEQF
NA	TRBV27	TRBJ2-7	ASSDRLYEQY
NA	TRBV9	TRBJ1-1	ASSPGTVNTEAF
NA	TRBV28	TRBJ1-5	ASSPINDRGSNQPQH
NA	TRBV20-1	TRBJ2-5	SAGADGETQY
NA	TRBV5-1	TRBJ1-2	ASSLDSNYGYT
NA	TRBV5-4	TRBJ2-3	ASSLGGGADTDTQY